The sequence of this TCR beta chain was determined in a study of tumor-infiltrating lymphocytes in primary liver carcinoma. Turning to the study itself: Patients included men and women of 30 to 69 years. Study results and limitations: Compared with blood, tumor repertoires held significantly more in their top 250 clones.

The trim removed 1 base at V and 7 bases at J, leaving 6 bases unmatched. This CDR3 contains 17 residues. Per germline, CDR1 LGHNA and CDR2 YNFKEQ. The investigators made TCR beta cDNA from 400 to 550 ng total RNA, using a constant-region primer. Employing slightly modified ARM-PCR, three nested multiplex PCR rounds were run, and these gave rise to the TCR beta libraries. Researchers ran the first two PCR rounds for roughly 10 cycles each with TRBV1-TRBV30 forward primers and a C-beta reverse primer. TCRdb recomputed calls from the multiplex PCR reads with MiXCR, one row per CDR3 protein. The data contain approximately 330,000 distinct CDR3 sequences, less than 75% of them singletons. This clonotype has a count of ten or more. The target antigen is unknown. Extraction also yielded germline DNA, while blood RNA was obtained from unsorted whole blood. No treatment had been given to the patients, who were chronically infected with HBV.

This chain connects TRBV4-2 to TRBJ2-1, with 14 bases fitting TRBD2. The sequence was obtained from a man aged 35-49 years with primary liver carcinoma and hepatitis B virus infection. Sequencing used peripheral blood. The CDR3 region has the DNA TGTGCCAGCAGCCAAGGAACGGGACTAGCGGGGGATAATGAGCAGTTCTTC. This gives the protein CASSQGTGLAGDNEQFF.